Below, one TCR beta chain is given with its context. Its antigen is unknown. This specimen belongs to a study of shared clonotypes between healthy human individuals. Study-wide results and caveats: Compared with clonotypes that all four donors shared, non-shared clonotypes had lower generation probabilities.

Original handling: Junction-only immunoSEQ sequences carried no quality scores, so filtering differed. Data came from immunoSEQ multiplex PCR; TCRdb stores just in-frame clones and leaves some out. V, J and clone size derive from that table, while D and trimming were established from the DNA sequence. This table has some 2,000,000 clones, more than 90% appearing once. The CDR3 loop spans 13 amino acids. V was shortened by 5 bases and J by 2 bases, with 10 bases between the two germline ends. Germline V gene lookup returns CDR1 MGHDK and CDR2 SYGVNS. The specimen sequenced was naive CD4+ T cells sorted from blood. This sample's subset: CD45RA+ positively selected. The rearrangement links TRBV25-1 to TRBJ2-7; D is unresolved. The clonotype comes from a man in his late teens or twenties in good health. The CDR3 nucleotides are TGTGCCAGCAGTAGGCCTCCCACCTACGAGCAGTACTTC. Translating it yields CASSRPPTYEQYF.